This is a list of T cell receptor beta chains from one sample in a study of blood T cell repertoires in COVID-19. Some clones are missing from TCRdb's copy, which holds only in-frame ones; the method was immunoSEQ multiplex PCR. The sample shows 270,000 or so clones, around 82% of them seen only once. Input material: peripheral blood. The receptors come from a woman between 18 and 29 years old with acute or convalescent COVID-19. CDR3s include the opening cysteine and the closing phenylalanine or tryptophan. The D gene is left open where the match is weak. Clone size is shown for a subset of rows, as once, few, many or a class of expanded clone.

cdr3_aa cdr3_nt d_call j_call clone_size v_call cdr3_length
CASSPTTRGNEQFF TGTGCCAGCTCACCGACTACGCGAGGAAATGAGCAGTTCTTC - TRBJ2-1 once TRBV18 14
CAIRAPAGLAGKNTGELFF TGTGCCATCAGGGCGCCCGCGGGACTAGCGGGGAAGAACACCGGGGAGCTGTTTTTT TRBD2 TRBJ2-2 - TRBV10-3 19
CASSRGAEQYF TGTGCCAGCAGTCGGGGGGCCGAGCAGTACTTC - TRBJ2-7 few TRBV6-2/TRBV6-3 11
CAIRGRDVTGELFF TGTGCCATCAGGGGCAGGGATGTAACCGGGGAGCTGTTTTTT - TRBJ2-2 few TRBV10-3 14
CASSKTGFDLNTEAFF TGTGCCAGCAGTAAAACAGGTTTCGACTTGAACACTGAAGCTTTCTTT - TRBJ1-1 - TRBV6-2/TRBV6-3 16
CASSFGMTGAQETQYF TGTGCCAGCAGTTTTGGGATGACAGGGGCCCAAGAGACCCAGTACTTC TRBD1 TRBJ2-5 many TRBV6-5 16
CASSLDARDSRDF TGTGCCAGCAGCTTGGATGCACGGGACTCTCGGGATTTT - TRBJ2-3 - TRBV7-9 13
CASSPWTSGSSSEQYF TGCGCCAGCAGCCCCTGGACTAGCGGGAGCAGCTCCGAGCAGTACTTC TRBD2 TRBJ2-7 - TRBV5-1 16
CASSLLLAGQAGELFF TGTGCCAGCAGCTTACTGTTAGCGGGACAAGCCGGGGAGCTGTTTTTT TRBD2 TRBJ2-2 - TRBV11-2 16
CASTPGLDLYF TGTGCCAGCACCCCGGGGCTCGATCTGTACTTC - TRBJ2-7 - TRBV6-2/TRBV6-3 11
CASSFRQASYSYEQYF TGTGCCAGCAGCTTCAGACAGGCCTCCTACTCCTACGAGCAGTACTTC - TRBJ2-7 - TRBV9 16
CASSPPVGGPQETQYF TGTGCCAGCTCACCACCGGTTGGGGGCCCCCAAGAGACCCAGTACTTC - TRBJ2-5 - TRBV18 16
CASSETGSYEQYF TGTGCCAGCAGTGAGACAGGTTCCTACGAGCAGTACTTC - TRBJ2-7 - TRBV6-6 13
CASSIWTRPGELFF TGTGCCAGCAGTATATGGACTAGGCCCGGGGAGCTGTTTTTT TRBD2 TRBJ2-2 - TRBV27 14
CASSFRSTEAFF TGTGCCAGCAGTTTTAGGAGCACTGAAGCTTTCTTT - TRBJ1-1 - TRBV28 12
CASSQRFLQGTVDEKLFF TGCGCCAGCAGCCAGAGATTCCTACAGGGGACGGTCGATGAAAAACTGTTTTTT TRBD1 TRBJ1-4 - TRBV4-3 18
CASSVLFGNYNEQFF TGTGCCAGCAGTGTCTTATTCGGGAATTACAATGAGCAGTTCTTC - TRBJ2-1 - TRBV25-1 15
CASSELYWLGSSNTEAFF TGTGCCAGCAGTGAATTGTATTGGTTGGGCAGTTCGAACACTGAAGCTTTCTTT - TRBJ1-1 - TRBV2 18
CARRGPREQYF TGCGCCAGAAGGGGCCCCCGCGAGCAGTACTTC - TRBJ2-7 - TRBV10-1 11
CASSPPRTGGLDSPLHF TGTGCCAGCTCACCACCTAGGACAGGGGGTCTGGATTCACCCCTCCACTTT TRBD1 TRBJ1-6 - TRBV18 17
CASSYREIQFF TGTGCCAGCAGTTATCGGGAAATACAATTCTTT - TRBJ1-5 - TRBV6-5 11
CASSQGTDTQYF TGTGCCAGCAGTCAGGGGACAGATACGCAGTATTTT - TRBJ2-3 - TRBV28 12
CASRSHRDFTFNQPQHF TGTGCCAGCAGATCCCACCGGGACTTCACTTTCAATCAGCCCCAGCATTTT - TRBJ1-5 - TRBV28 17
CASTPTGEGNTIYF TGCGCCAGCACACCGACAGGGGAGGGAAACACCATATATTTT TRBD1 TRBJ1-3 - TRBV5-1 14
CASSLEELATGSSYNEQFF TGTGCCAGCAGCTTGGAGGAGTTGGCGACAGGGAGCTCCTACAATGAGCAGTTCTTC TRBD1 TRBJ2-1 - TRBV5-8 19
CASSQDLDRVVFGYGYTF TGCGCCAGCAGCCAAGATCTTGACAGGGTCGTTTTCGGCTATGGCTACACCTTC TRBD1 TRBJ1-2 once TRBV4-3 18
CASSETRDTWSPLHF TGTGCCAGCAGTGAAACGAGGGACACTTGGTCACCCCTCCACTTT - TRBJ1-6 - TRBV6-1 15
CASSPSTGNNQPQHF TGTGCCAGCTCACCTTCGACAGGGAATAATCAGCCCCAGCATTTT TRBD1 TRBJ1-5 - TRBV18 15
CASSQRLAGVYTQYF TGTGCCAGCAGTCAAAGACTAGCGGGAGTGTATACGCAGTATTTT TRBD2 TRBJ2-3 - TRBV28 15
CASSQDWSRSRETQYF TGTGCCAGCAGCCAAGATTGGAGCCGGTCCCGGGAGACCCAGTACTTC - TRBJ2-5 - TRBV14 16
CASTGTSYNEQFF TGCGCCAGCACCGGGACTAGCTACAATGAGCAGTTCTTC TRBD2 TRBJ2-1 - TRBV10-2 13
CASSLADRLDTEAFF TGTGCCAGCAGCTTAGCGGACAGATTAGACACTGAAGCTTTCTTT - TRBJ1-1 few TRBV5-4 15
CASSHQGGSNSPLHF TGCGCCAGCAGCCACCAGGGTGGGTCTAATTCACCCCTCCACTTT - TRBJ1-6 - TRBV4-3 15
CASSQPGTKSNEQFF TGCGCCAGCAGCCAACCCGGGACTAAATCCAATGAGCAGTTCTTC TRBD2 TRBJ2-1 - TRBV4-1 15
CASSPRLARSYEQYF TGTGCCAGCAGCCCCCGACTAGCACGATCCTACGAGCAGTACTTC TRBD2 TRBJ2-7 - TRBV3-1/TRBV3-2 15
CASSLPLAGATGAYEQYF TGTGCCAGCAGCTTACCCCTAGCGGGAGCTACCGGTGCCTACGAGCAGTACTTC TRBD2 TRBJ2-7 - TRBV7-8 18
CATGSSYNEQFF TGCGCCACCGGGTCCTCCTACAATGAGCAGTTCTTC - TRBJ2-1 - TRBV5-1 12